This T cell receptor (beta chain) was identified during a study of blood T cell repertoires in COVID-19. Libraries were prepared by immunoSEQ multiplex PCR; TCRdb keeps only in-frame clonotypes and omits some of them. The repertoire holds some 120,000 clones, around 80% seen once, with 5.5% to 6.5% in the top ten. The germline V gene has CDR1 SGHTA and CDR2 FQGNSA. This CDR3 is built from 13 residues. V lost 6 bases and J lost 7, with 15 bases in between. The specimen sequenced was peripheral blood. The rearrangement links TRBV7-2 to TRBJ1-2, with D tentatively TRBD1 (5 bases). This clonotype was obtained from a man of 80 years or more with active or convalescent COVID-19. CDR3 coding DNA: TGTGCCAGCAGACCTTCAGGGTTAGTTGGCTACACCTTC. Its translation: CASRPSGLVGYTF.